This paragraph reports one T cell receptor (beta chain). What it binds is unknown. Then a second PCR, running about 6 to 12 cycles, was carried out with a sample-barcoded 5' primer and a J-beta primer mix. TCRdb reanalysed the 5' RACE reads using MiXCR and keeps one entry per CDR3 protein. The sample carries 550,000 to 650,000 distinct CDR3 sequences, about 25% recorded once. Per sample, extraction of total RNA gave at least 6 micrograms in every case. Germline V gene sequence: CDR1 LGHDT, CDR2 YNNKEL (reference sequence). The germline V and J ends were trimmed by 4 bases and 8 bases, with 9 bases remaining between them. This CDR3 is built from 13 residues. The sample originates from a study of blood T cells in healthy people across ages. Study results and caveats: Percentage of naive T cells showed a strong correlation with TCR beta diversity.

These data are also associated with another study on T cells of mothers and their children. This second study says: Donors were a few healthy Caucasian mothers and their six children. According to the study, all extracted RNA entered cDNA synthesis at around 1.4 ug per 15 ul.

Material: blood. This chain uses TRBV3-1 with TRBJ1-6; unclear D gene. The TCR originated in a boy aged 2 to 9 in good health. CDR3 protein: CASSRTVDSPLHF. For the CDR3, the DNA is TGTGCCAGCAGCCGTACGGTGGATTCACCCCTCCACTTT. Using reference TRBV3-1 and TRBJ1-6 for the parts outside the CDR3, the full variable domain is DTAVSQTPKYLVTQMGNDKSIKCEQNLGHDTMYWYKQDSKKFLKIMFSYNNKELIINETVPNRFSPKSPDKAHLNLHINSLELGDSAVYFCASSRTVDSPLHFGNGTRLTVT.